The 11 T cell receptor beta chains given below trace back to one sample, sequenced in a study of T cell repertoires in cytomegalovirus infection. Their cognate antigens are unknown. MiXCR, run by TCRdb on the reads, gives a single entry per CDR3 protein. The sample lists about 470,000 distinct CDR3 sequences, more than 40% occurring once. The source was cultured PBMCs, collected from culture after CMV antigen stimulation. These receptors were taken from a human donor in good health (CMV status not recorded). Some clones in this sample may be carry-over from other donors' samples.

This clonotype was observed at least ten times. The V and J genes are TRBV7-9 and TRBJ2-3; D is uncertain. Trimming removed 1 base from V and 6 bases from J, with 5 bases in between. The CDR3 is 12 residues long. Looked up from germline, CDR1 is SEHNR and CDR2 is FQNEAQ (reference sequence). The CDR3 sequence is CASSLVWDTQYF. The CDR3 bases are TGTGCCAGCAGCTTAGTTTGGGATACGCAGTATTTT.

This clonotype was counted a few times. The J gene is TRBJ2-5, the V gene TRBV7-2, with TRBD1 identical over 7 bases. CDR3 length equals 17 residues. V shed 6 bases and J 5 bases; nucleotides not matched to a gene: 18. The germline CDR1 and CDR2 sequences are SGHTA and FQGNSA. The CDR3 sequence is CASRPPGGASPSETQYF. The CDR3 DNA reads TGTGCCAGCAGACCGCCAGGGGGAGCGTCCCCCTCGGAGACCCAGTACTTC.

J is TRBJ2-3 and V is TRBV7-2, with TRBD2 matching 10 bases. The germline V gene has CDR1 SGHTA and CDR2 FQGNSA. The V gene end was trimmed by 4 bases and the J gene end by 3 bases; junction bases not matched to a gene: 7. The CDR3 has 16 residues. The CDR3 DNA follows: TGTGCCAGCAGCTCCTTAGCGGGGGGAGGGACAGATACGCAGTATTTT. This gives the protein CASSSLAGGGTDTQYF.

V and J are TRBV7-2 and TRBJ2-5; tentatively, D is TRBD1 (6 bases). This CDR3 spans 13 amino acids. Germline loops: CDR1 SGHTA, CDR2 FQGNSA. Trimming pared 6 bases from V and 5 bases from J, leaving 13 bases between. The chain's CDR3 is CASRLQGAETQYF. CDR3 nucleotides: TGTGCCAGCAGATTACAGGGAGCGGAGACCCAGTACTTC.

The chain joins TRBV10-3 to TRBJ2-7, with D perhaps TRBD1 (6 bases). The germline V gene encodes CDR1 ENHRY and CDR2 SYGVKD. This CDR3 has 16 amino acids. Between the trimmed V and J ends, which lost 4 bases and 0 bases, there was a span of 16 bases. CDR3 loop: CAISGDKGLNSYEQYF. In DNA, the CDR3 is TGTGCCATCAGTGGGGACAAGGGTTTGAACTCCTACGAGCAGTACTTC.

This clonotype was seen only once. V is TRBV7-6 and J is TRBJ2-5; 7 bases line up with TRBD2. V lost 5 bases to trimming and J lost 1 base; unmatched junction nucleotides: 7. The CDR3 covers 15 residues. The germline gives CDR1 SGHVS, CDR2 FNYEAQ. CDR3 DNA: TGTGCCAGCAGCATCAAAGCGGGGAGCCAAGAGACCCAGTACTTC. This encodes CASSIKAGSQETQYF.

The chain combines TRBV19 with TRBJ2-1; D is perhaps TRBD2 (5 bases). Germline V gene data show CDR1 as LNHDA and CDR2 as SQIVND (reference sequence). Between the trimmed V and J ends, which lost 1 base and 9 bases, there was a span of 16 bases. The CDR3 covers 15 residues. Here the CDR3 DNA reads TGTGCCAGTAGTATAGTCGGCGGGTCGGGTGCTGAGCAGTTCTTC. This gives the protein CASSIVGGSGAEQFF.

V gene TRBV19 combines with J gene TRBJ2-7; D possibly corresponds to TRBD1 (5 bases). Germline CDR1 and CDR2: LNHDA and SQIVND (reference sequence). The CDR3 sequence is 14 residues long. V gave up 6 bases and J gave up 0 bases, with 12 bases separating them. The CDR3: CASRESRVSYEQYF. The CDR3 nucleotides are TGTGCCAGTAGGGAATCCAGGGTCTCCTACGAGCAGTACTTC.

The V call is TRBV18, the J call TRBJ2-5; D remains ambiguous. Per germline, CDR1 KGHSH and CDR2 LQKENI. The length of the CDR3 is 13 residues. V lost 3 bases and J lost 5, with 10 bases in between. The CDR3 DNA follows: TGTGCCAGCTCACCCTCCCTAACGGAGACCCAGTACTTC. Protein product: CASSPSLTETQYF.

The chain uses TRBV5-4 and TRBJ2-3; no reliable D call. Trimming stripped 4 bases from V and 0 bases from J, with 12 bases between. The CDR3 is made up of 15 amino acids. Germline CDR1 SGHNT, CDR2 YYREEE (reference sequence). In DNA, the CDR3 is TGTGCCAGCAGCCCCCCTAGTGCTAGCACAGATACGCAGTATTTT. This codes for CASSPPSASTDTQYF.

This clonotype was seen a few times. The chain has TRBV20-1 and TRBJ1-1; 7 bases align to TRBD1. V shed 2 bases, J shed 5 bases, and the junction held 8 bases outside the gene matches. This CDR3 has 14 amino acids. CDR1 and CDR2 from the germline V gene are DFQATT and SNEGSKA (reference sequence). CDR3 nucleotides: TGCAGTGCTAGAAAACAGGGGAGTGGGACTGAAGCTTTCTTT. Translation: CSARKQGSGTEAFF.